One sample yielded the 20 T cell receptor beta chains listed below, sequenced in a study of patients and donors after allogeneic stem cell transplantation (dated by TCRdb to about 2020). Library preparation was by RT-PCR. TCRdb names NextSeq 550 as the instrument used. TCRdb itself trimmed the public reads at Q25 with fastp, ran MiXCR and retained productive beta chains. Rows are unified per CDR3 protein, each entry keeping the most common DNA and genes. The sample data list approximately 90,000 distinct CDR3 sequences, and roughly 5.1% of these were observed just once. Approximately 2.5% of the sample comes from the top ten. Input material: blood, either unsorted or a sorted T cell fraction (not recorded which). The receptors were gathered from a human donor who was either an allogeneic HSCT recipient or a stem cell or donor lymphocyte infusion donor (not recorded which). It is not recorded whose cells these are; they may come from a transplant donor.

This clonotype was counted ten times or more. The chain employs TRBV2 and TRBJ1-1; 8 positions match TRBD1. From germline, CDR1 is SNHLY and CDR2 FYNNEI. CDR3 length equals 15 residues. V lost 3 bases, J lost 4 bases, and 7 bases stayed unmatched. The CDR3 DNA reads TGTGCCAGCAGTGACCCTGACAGGGGTGTCACTGAAGCTTTCTTT. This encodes CASSDPDRGVTEAFF. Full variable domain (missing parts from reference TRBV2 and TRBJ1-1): EPEVTQTPSHQVTQMGQEVILRCVPISNHLYFYWYRQILGQKVEFLVSFYNNEISEKSEIFDDQFSVERPDGSNFTLKIRSTKLEDSAMYFCASSDPDRGVTEAFFGQGTRLTVV.

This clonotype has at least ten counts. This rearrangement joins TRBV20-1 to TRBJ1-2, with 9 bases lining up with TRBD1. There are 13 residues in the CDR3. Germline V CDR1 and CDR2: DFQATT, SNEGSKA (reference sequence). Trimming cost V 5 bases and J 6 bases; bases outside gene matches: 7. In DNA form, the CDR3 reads TGCAGTGCTTCACAGGGGGCGAGGGATGGCTACACCTTC. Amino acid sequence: CSASQGARDGYTF.

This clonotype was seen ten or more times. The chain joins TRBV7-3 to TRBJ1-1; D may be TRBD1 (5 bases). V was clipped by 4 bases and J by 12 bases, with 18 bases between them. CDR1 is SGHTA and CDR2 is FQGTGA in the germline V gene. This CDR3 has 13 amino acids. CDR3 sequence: CASSSTGGSSPFF. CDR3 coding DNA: TGTGCCAGCAGCTCAACGGGGGGTTCGTCCCCTTTCTTT.

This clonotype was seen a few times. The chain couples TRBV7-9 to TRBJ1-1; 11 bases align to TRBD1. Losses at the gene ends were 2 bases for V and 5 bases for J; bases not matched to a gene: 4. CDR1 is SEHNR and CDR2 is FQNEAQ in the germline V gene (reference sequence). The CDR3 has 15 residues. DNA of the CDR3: TGTGCCAGCAGCTTATACGGGACAGGGGGGACTGAAGCTTTCTTT. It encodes CASSLYGTGGTEAFF.

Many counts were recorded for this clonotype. The CDR3 spells CASSPGGTEAFF. In DNA form, the CDR3 reads TGTGCCAGCAGTCCCGGAGGCACTGAAGCTTTCTTT. The chain carries TRBV6-5 and TRBJ1-1; D ambiguous. This CDR3 comprises 12 residues. CDR1 is MNHEY, CDR2 SVGAGI, per germline. The V and J ends lost 5 bases and 4 bases respectively, with 8 bases between them.

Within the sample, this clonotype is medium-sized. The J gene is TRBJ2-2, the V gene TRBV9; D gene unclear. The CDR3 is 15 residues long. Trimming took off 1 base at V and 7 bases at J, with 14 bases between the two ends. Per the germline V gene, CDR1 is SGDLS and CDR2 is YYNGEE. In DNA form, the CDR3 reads TGTGCCAGCAGCGTAAGATCTGGCGCGGACGGGGAGCTGTTTTTT. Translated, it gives CASSVRSGADGELFF. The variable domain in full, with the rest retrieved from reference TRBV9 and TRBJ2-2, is DSGVTQTPKHLITATGQRVTLRCSPRSGDLSVYWYQQSLDQGLQFLIQYYNGEERAKGNILERFSAQQFPDLHSELNLSSLELGDSALYFCASSVRSGADGELFFGEGSRLTVL.

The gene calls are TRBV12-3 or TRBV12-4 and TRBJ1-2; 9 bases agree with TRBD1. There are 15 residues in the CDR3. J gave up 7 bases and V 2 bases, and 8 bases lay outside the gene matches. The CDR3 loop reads CASSLRQGGPSGYTF. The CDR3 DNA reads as TGTGCCAGCAGTTTACGACAGGGGGGTCCTAGTGGCTACACCTTC.

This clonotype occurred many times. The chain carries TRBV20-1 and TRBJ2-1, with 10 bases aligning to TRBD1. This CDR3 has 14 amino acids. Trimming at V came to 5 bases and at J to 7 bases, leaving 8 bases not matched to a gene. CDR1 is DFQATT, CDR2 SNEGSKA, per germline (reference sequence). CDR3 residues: CSAPRTGGGNEQFF. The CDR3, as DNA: TGCAGTGCTCCCCGGACAGGGGGAGGGAATGAGCAGTTCTTC.

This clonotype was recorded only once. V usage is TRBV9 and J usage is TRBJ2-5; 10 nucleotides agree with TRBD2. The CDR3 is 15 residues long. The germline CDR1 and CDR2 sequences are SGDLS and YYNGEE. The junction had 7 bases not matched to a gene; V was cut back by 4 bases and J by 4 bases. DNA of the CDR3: TGTGCCAGCAGCTCAACCGGGACTAGCGTAGAGACCCAGTACTTC. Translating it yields CASSSTGTSVETQYF.

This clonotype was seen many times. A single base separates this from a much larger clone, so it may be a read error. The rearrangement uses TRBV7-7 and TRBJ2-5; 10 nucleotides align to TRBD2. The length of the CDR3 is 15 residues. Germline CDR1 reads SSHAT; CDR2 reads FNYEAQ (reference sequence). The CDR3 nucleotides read TGTGCTAGCAGCTTAGGTCGGACTAGCGGAGGGACCCAGTACTTC. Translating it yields CASSLGRTSGGTQYF.

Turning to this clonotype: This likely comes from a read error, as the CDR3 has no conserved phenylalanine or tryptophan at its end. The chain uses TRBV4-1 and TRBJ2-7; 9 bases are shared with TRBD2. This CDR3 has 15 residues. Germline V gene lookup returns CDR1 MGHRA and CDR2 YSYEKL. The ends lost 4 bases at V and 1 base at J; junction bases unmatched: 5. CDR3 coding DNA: TGCGCCAGCAGCCTTAGCGGGAGCGGATCCTACGAGCAGTACTCC. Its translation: CASSLSGSGSYEQYS.

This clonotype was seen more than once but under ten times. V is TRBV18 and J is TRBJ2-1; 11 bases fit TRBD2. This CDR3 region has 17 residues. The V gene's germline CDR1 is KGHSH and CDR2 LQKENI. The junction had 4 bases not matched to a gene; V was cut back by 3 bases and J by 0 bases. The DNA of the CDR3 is TGTGCCAGCTCACCTAGCGGGAGGGCCCTCTCCTACAATGAGCAGTTCTTC. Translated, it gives CASSPSGRALSYNEQFF.

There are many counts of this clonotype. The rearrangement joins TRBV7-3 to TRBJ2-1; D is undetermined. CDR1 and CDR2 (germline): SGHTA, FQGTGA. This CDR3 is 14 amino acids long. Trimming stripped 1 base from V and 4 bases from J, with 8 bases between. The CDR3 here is CASSLNGPYNEQFF. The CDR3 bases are TGTGCCAGCAGCTTAAATGGGCCGTACAATGAGCAGTTCTTC. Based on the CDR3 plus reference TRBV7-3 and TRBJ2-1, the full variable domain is GAGVSQTPSNKVTEKGKYVELRCDPISGHTALYWYRQSLGQGPEFLIYFQGTGAADDSGLPNDRFFAVRPEGSVSTLKIQRTERGDSAVYLCASSLNGPYNEQFFGPGTRLTVL.

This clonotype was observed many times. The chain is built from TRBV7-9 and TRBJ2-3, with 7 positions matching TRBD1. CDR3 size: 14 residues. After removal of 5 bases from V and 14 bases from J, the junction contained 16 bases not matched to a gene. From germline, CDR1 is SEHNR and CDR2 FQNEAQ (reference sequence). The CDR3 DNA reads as TGTGCCAGCAGCCTCAACCTACAGGGGAGTGACGCGTATTTT. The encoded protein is CASSLNLQGSDAYF. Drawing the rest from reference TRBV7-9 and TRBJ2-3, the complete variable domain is DTGVSQNPRHKITKRGQNVTFRCDPISEHNRLYWYRQTLGQGPEFLTYFQNEAQLEKSRLLSDRFSAERPKGSFSTLEIQRTEQGDSAMYLCASSLNLQGSDAYFGPGTRLTVL.

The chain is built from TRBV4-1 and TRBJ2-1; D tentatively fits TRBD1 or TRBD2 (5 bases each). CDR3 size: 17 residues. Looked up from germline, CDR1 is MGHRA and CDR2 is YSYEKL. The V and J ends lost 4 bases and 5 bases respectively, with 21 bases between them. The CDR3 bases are TGCGCCAGCAGCCGTAGCGTACTTCAGGGTGGACACAATGAGCAGTTCTTC. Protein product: CASSRSVLQGGHNEQFF.

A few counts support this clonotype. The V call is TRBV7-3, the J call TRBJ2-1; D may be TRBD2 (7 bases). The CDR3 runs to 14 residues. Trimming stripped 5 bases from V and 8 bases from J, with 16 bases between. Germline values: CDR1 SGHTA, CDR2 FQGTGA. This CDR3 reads CASSPLGGVDEQFF. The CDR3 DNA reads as TGTGCCAGCAGCCCTCTAGGGGGGGTGGATGAGCAGTTCTTC.

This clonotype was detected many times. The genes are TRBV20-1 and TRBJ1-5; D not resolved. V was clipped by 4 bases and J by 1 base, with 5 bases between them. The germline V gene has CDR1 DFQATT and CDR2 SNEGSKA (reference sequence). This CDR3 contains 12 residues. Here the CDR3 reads CSAMRSNQPQHF. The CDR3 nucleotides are TGCAGTGCTATGAGGAGCAATCAGCCCCAGCATTTT.

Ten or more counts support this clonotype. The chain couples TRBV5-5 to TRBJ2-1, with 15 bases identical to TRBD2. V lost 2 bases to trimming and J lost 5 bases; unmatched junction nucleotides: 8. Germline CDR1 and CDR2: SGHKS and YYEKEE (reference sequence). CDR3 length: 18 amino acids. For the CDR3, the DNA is TGTGCCAGCAGCTTACGGACTAGCGGGAGGGCCAGGGACAATGAGCAGTTCTTC. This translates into CASSLRTSGRARDNEQFF.

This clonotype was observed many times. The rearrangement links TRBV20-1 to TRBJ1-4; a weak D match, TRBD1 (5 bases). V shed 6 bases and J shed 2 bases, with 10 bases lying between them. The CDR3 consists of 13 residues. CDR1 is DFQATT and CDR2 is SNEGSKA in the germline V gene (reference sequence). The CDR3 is CSALQDTNEKLFF. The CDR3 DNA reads TGCAGTGCGTTACAGGACACTAATGAAAAACTGTTTTTT.

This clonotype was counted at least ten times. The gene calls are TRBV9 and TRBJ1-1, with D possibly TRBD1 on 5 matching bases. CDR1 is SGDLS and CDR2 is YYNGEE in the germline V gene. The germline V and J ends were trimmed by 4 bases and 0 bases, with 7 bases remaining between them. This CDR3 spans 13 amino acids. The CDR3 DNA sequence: TGTGCCAGCAGCCCGGGACTGAACACTGAAGCTTTCTTT. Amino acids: CASSPGLNTEAFF.